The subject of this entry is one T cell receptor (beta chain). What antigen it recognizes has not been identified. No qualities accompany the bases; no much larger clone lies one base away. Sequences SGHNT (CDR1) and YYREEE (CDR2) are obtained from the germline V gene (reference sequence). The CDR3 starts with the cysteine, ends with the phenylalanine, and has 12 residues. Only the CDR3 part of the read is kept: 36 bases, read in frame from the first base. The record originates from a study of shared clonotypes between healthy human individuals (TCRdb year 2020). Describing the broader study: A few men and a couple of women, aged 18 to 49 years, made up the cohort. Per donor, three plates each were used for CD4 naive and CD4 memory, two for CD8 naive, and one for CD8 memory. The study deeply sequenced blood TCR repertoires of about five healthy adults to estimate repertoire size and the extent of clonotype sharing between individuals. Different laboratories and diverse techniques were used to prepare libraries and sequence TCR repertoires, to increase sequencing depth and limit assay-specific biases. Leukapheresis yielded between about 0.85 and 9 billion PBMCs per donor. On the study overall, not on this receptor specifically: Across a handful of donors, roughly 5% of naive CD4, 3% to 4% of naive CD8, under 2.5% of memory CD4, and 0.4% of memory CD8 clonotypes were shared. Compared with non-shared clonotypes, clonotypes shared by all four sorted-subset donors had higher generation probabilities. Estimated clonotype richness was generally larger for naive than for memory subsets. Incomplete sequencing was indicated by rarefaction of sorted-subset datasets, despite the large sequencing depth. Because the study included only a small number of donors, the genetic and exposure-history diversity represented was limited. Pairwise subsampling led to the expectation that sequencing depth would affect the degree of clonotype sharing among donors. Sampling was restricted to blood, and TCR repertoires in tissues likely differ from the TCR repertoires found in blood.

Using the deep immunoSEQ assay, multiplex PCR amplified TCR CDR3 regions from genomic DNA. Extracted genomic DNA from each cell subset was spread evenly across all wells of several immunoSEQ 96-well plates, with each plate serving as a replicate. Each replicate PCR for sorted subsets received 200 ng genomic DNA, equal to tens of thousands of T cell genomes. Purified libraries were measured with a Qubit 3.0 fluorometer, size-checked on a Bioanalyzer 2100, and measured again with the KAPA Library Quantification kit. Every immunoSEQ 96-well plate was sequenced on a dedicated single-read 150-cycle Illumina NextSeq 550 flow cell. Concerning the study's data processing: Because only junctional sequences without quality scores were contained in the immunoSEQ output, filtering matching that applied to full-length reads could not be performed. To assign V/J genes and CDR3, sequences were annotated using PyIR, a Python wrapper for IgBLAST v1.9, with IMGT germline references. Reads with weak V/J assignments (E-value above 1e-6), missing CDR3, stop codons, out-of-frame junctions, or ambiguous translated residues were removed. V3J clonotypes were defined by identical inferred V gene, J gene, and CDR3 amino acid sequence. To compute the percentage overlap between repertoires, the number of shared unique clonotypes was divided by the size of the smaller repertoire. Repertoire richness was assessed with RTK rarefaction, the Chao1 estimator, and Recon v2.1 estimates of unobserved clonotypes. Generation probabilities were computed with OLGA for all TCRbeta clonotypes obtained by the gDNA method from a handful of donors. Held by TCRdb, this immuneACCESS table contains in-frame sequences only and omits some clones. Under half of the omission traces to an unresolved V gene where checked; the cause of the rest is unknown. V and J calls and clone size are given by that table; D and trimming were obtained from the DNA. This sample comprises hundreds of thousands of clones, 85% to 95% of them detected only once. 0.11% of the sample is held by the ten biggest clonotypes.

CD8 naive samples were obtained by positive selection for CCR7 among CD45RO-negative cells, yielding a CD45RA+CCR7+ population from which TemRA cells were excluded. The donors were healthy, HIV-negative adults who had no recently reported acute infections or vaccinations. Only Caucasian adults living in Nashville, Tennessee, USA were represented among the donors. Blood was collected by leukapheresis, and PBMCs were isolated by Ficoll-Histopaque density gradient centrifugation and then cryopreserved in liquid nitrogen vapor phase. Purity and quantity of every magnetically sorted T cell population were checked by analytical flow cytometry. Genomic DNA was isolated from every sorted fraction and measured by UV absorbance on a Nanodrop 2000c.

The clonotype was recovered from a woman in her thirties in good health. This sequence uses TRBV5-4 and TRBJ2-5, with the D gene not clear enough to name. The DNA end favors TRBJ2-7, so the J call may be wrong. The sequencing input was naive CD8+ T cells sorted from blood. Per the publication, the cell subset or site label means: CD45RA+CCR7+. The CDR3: CASSLAPYEQYF. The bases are TGTGCCAGCAGCTTGGCCCCCTACGAGCAGTACTTC.